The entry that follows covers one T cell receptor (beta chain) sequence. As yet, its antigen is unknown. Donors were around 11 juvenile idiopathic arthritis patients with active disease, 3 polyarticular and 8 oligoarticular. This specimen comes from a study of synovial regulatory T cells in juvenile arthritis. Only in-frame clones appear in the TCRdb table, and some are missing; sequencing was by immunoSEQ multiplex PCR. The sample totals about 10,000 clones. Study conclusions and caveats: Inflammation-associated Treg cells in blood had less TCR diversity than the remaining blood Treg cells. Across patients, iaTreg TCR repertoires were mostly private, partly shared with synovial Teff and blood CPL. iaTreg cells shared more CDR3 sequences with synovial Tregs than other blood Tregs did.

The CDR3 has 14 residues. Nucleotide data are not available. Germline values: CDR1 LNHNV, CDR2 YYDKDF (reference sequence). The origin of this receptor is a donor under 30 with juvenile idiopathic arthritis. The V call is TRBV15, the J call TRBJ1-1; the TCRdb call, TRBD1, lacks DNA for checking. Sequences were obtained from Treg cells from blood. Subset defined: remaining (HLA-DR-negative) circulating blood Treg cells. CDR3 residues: CATSSTGSATEAFF.